This T cell receptor beta chain is from a study of blood T cell repertoires in COVID-19. Study summary: Nucleic acid was either cDNA or gDNA, and it came from T cells, B-cell-depleted T cells, or PBMCs.

The CDR3 runs 14 residues. CDR1 is SGDLS, CDR2 YYNGEE, per germline. V lost 3 bases and J lost 5; bases outside the gene matches: 5. Some clones are missing from TCRdb's copy, which holds only in-frame ones; the method was immunoSEQ multiplex PCR. The sample carries about 270,000 clones, 88% recorded once. The study recruited people aged 18 to 89 years across under 25 US areas. Participants had their cohort set by participant-reported clinical history. The source of this sequence is a woman in her thirties or forties with acute COVID-19. Sequences were obtained from PBMCs or T cells enriched from blood (not recorded which). V is TRBV9 and J is TRBJ1-2; TRBD1 matches 9 bases. CDR3: CASSAGQGNYGYTF. CDR3 bases: TGTGCCAGCAGCGCGGGACAGGGAAATTATGGCTACACCTTC.